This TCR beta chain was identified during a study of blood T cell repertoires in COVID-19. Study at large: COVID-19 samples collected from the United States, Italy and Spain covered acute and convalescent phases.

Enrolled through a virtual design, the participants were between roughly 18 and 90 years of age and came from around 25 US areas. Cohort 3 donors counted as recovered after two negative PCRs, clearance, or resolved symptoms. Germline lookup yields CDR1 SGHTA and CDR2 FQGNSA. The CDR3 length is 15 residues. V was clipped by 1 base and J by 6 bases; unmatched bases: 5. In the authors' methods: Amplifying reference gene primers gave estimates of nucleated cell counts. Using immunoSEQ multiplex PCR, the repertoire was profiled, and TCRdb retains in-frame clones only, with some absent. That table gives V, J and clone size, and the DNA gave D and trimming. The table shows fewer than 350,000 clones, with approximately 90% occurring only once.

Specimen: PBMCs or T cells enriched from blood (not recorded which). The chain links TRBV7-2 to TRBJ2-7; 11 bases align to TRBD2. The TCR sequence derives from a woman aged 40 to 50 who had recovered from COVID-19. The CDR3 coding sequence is TGTGCCAGCAGCTTAGAAAGGCTAGCGGGAGGCGAGCAGTACTTC. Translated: CASSLERLAGGEQYF.